This TCR beta chain stems from a study of shared clonotypes between healthy human individuals (dated by TCRdb to the early 2020s). Broadly, across the study: Two women and three men aged 18 to 49 years were included in the cohort. To estimate repertoire size and how much clonotype sharing occurs between individuals, the study deeply sequenced the blood TCR repertoires of roughly 5 healthy adults. To increase sequencing depth and limit assay-specific biases, different laboratories used diverse techniques to prepare libraries and sequence TCR repertoires. Each donor's leukapheresis produced roughly between about 0.9 and 9.5 billion PBMCs. Per donor, three plates each were used for CD4 naive and CD4 memory, two for CD8 naive, and one for CD8 memory. General findings and caveats noted by the study authors: Naive subsets generally had larger estimated clonotype richness than memory subsets. Clonotypes shared by all four sorted-subset donors showed higher generation probabilities than non-shared clonotypes. Because the study included only a small number of donors, the genetic and exposure-history diversity represented was limited. Pairwise subsampling led to the expectation that sequencing depth would affect the degree of clonotype sharing among donors. Even with the large sequencing depth, rarefaction of the sorted-subset datasets indicated that sequencing was incomplete. Sampling was restricted to blood, and TCR repertoires in tissue are likely to differ from TCR repertoires in blood. When several donors were compared, the shared fraction of clonotypes was roughly 4.8% for naive CD4, approximately 3.5% for naive CD8, about 2.4% for memory CD4, and 0.3% to 0.5% for memory CD8.

The donors were healthy, HIV-negative adults with no recently reported acute infections or vaccinations. All donors were Caucasian adults living in Nashville, Tennessee, USA. CD4+ T cells were enriched by magnetic negative selection; naive cells were then positively selected on CD45RA, and the negative fraction formed the memory subset. After blood collection by leukapheresis, PBMCs were isolated using Ficoll-Histopaque density gradient centrifugation and then cryopreserved in the vapor phase of liquid nitrogen. Analytical flow cytometry was used to check the purity and quantity of every magnetically sorted T cell population. From each sorted fraction, genomic DNA was isolated and quantified by UV absorbance on a Nanodrop 2000c. At the junction V is shortened by 9 bases and J by 3 bases, with 17 bases in between. Inclusive of the bounding cysteine and phenylalanine, the CDR3 is 14 residues long. Only the CDR3 part of the read is kept: 42 bases, read in frame from the first base. From the germline V gene, CDR1 is MRHNA and CDR2 is SNTAGT.

In regard to this clone: The specificity of this receptor is unknown. Base qualities are not provided; no much larger clone lies one nucleotide away.

Using the deep immunoSEQ assay, multiplex PCR amplified TCR CDR3 regions from genomic DNA. Genomic DNA extracted from each cell subset was distributed evenly over all wells of several immunoSEQ 96-well plates, and each plate served as one replicate. For sorted subsets, about 210 ng of genomic DNA, equivalent to 25,000 to 35,000 T cell genomes, went into each replicate PCR. The purified libraries were quantified using a Qubit 3.0 fluorometer, sized with a Bioanalyzer 2100, and then quantified again using the KAPA Library Quantification kit. A separate single-read 150-cycle Illumina NextSeq 550 flow cell was used to sequence each immunoSEQ 96-well plate. Regarding the original processing steps: Because the immunoSEQ output included only junctional sequences and no quality scores, the filtering could not be the same as the filtering used for full-length reads. Sequences were annotated with PyIR, a Python wrapper for IgBLAST v1.9, using IMGT germline references to assign V/J genes and CDR3. Any read was removed if the V/J assignment was weak (E-value above 1e-6), the CDR3 was missing, or the read contained stop codons, out-of-frame junctions, or ambiguous translated residues. V3J clonotypes were defined as sequences sharing the same inferred V gene, J gene, and CDR3 amino acid sequence. The percentage overlap between two repertoires was calculated by dividing the number of shared unique clonotypes by the size of the smaller repertoire. RTK rarefaction, the Chao1 estimator, and Recon v2.1 estimates of unobserved clonotypes were used to assess repertoire richness. OLGA was used to compute generation probabilities for all TCRbeta clonotypes that the gDNA method yielded from four donors. As stored in TCRdb, this immuneACCESS dataset retains in-frame rearrangements with V and J assigned. A fraction of the clones does not appear; measured against another copy, unresolved V genes explain less than half of the discrepancy, and the remainder lacks a known reason. The D gene and trimming were derived from the DNA, and the V and J assignments and clone size from that table. The sample table holds about 1 million clones, of which about 70% were seen once. 1.5% of the sample belongs to the ten largest clones.

The sequence was collected from a man aged 18 to 30 in good health. The sequenced sample was memory CD4+ T cells sorted from blood. Read against the paper, the sample's cell subset or site label means: CD45RA-negative fraction. The chain joins TRBV6-4 to TRBJ1-1, with the D gene too uncertain to name. The DNA reads as follows: TGTGCCAGTTCACCCGAAAGTCGCGACACTGAAGCTTTCTTT. The encoded protein is CASSPESRDTEAFF.